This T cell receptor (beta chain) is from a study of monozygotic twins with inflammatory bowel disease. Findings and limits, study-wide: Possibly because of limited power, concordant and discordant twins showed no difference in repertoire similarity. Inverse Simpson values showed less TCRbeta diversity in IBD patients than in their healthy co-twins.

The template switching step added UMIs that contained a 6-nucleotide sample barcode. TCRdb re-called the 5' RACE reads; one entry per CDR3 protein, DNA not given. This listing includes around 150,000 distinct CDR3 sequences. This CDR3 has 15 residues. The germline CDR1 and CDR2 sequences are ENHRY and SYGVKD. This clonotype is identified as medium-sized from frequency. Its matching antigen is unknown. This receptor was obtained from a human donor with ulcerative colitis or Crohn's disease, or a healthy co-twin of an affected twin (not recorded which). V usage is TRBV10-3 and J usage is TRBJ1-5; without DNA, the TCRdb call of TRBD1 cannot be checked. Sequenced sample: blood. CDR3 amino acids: CATRGGAGENQPQHF.